This T cell receptor (beta chain) stems from a study of blood T cell repertoires in COVID-19. Study information: COVID-19 samples collected from the United States, Italy and Spain covered acute and convalescent phases. The cDNA or gDNA used as material had been derived from T cells, B-cell-depleted T cells, or PBMCs.

The CDR3 covers 14 residues. CDR1 and CDR2 from the germline V gene are MNHEY and SVGAGI. V gave up 6 bases and J gave up 7 bases; unmatched junction bases: 6. As originally analysed: Reference gene primer amplification in the assay estimated nucleated cell counts. Profiling relied on immunoSEQ multiplex PCR, and the TCRdb table lists in-frame clones only, not all of them. V, J and clone size reflect that table, while D and trimming were determined from the DNA. This sample carries about 390,000 clones, about 90% of them seen once, and the ten largest clones take 2.3%. Seattle participants joined during active infection and were tracked over time.

The sequencing sample was made of peripheral blood. This receptor was identified in an older woman with COVID-19, enrolled during active disease. This chain connects TRBV6-5 to TRBJ2-2, with 9 bases aligning to TRBD1. The CDR3 DNA reads as TGTGCCAGCAGACGTACAGGGGGCGGCGGGGAGCTGTTTTTT. Translating gives CASRRTGGGGELFF.